Detailed here is one T cell receptor (beta chain). What it recognizes is unknown. The authors produced cDNA by 5'RACE using 10-nucleotide random UMIs. Over 160 million TCR-beta sequences from 15-18 subjects came out of each sequencing run. MiXCR was run by TCRdb on the 5' RACE reads, yielding one entry per CDR3 protein. The table records 85,000 to 110,000 distinct CDR3 sequences, 11% of them present only once. This record belongs to a study of neurological immune-mediated disorders. General study points: Private repertoires in all groups were suggested, as expanded clones shared no CDR3 amino acid sequences across subjects. The level of TCR clonal expansion was highest in patients with HTLV-1-associated myelopathy and lowest in multiple sclerosis, where it fell below the level seen in healthy controls.

The time point here: longitudinal time-point 3. The source is a female donor with HTLV-1-associated myelopathy (HAM/TSP). The sample comprised PBMCs.

The CDR3 reads CASSVASTDTQYF. Written as DNA, the CDR3 is TGTGCCAGCAGCGTAGCTTCCACAGATACGCAGTATTTT. The genes are TRBV9 and TRBJ2-3; no reliable D call. The germline CDR1 and CDR2 sequences are SGDLS and YYNGEE. The length of the CDR3 is 13 residues. Trimming left V 0 bases short and J 2 bases short, with 4 bases between.